The sequence of this T cell receptor (beta chain) was determined in a study of chemoradiotherapy in HPV16-positive cancers. This clone was observed a single time. The antigen remains unidentified. General observations from the study: HPV-responsive T-cell expansion during chemoradiotherapy was linked to improved recurrence-free survival in HPV16-positive patients. Candidate HPV-specific clones and E7-related TCR motifs grew in tumor during treatment.

V was cut by 3 bases and J by 5 bases, with 16 bases left in between. Per the germline V gene, CDR1 is SEHNR and CDR2 is FQNEAQ (reference sequence). This CDR3 region has 15 residues. Sequencing was performed with immunoSEQ multiplex PCR; in TCRdb, only in-frame clones are kept and a portion is missing. Seen here are tens of thousands of clones, approximately 84% observed once, and the top ten hold around 5.1%. The sample in question was blood, obtained from a patient who underwent chemoradiotherapy. The V and J genes are TRBV7-9 and TRBJ1-2; no definite D call. This TCR derives from a human donor with HPV-associated anogenital cancer. In nucleotides, the CDR3 is TGTGCCAGCAGCTTCTTAGACCCTCTATTATATGGCTACACCTTC. Protein product: CASSFLDPLLYGYTF.